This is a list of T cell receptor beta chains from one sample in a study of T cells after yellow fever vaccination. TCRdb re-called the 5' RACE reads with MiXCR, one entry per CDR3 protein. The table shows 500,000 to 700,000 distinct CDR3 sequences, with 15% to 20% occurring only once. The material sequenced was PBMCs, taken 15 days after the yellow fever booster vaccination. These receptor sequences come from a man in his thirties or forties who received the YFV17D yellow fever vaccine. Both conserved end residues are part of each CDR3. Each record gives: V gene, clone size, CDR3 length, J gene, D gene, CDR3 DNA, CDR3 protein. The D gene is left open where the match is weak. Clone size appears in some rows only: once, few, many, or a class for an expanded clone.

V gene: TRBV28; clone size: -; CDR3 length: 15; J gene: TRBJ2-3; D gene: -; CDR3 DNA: TGTGCCAGCAGTTTTCAGGGGCAAAGCACAGATACGCAGTATTTT; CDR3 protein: CASSFQGQSTDTQYF
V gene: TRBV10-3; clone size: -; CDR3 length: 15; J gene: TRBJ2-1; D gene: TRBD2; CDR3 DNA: TGTGCCATCAGTGGCTTAGCGGGAGGGAGCTCGGAGCAGTTCTTC; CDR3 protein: CAISGLAGGSSEQFF
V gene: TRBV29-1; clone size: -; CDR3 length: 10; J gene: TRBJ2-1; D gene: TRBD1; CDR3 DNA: TGCAGCGTCCAGGGGGTCGAGCAGTTCTTC; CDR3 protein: CSVQGVEQFF
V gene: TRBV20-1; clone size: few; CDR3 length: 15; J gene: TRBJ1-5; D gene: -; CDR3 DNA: TGCAGTGCTAGAGGGGGAGGAACGAGCAATCAGCCCCAGCATTTT; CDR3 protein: CSARGGGTSNQPQHF
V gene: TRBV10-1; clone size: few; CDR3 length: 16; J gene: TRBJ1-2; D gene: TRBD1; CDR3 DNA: TGCGCCAGAGGATTCAGCCGGGACAGCGCTAACTATGGCTACACCTTC; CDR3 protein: CARGFSRDSANYGYTF
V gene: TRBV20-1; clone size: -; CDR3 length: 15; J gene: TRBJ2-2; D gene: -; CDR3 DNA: TGCAGTGCTCATTCCGTAGCGGAGAACACCGGGGAGCTGTTTTTT; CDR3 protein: CSAHSVAENTGELFF
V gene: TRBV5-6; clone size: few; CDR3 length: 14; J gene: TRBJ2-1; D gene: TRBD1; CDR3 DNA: TGTGCCAGCAGCTTGAGACAGGGGGGATATGAGCAGTTCTTC; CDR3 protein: CASSLRQGGYEQFF
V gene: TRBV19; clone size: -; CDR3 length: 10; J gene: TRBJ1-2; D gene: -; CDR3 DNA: TGTGCCAGTGCGAACTATGGCTACACCTTC; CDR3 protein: CASANYGYTF
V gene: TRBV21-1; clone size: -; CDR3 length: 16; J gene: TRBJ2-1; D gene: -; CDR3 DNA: TGTGCCAGCAGCAAAGTTCGGACAGGTTTCTACAATGAGCAGTTCTTC; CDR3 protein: CASSKVRTGFYNEQFF
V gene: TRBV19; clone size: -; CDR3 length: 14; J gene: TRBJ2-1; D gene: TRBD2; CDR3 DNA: TGTGCCAGTAGTTCCAGGACTAGATTCTATGAGCAGTTCTTC; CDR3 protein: CASSSRTRFYEQFF
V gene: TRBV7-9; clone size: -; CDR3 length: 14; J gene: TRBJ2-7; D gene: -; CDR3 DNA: TGTGCCAGCACCGACCCGGGGGGCCCTCACGAGCAGTACTTC; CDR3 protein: CASTDPGGPHEQYF
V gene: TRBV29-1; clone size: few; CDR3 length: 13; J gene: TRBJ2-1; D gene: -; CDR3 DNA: TGCAGCGTTTTAATCCGGGATCTATATGAGCAGTTCTTC; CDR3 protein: CSVLIRDLYEQFF
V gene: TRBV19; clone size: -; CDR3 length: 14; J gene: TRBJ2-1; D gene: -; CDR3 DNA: TGTGCCAGTAGTAAAGTTGTTAAGGTCCATGAGCAGTTCTTC; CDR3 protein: CASSKVVKVHEQFF
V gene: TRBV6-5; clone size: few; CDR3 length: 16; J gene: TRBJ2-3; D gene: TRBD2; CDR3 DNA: TGTGCCAGCAGTTATCAGGGCGGGAGGAGGACAGATACGCAGTATTTT; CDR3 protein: CASSYQGGRRTDTQYF
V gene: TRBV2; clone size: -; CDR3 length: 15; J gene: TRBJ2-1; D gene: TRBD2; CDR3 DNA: TGTGCCAGCAGTGGGATAGGGACTAGCGGGACTGGGCAGTTCTTC; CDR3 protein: CASSGIGTSGTGQFF
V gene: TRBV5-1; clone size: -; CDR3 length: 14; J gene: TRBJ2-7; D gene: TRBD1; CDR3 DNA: TGCGCCAGCAGCTTGGGGGACAGGGCCTACGAGCAGTACTTC; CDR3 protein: CASSLGDRAYEQYF
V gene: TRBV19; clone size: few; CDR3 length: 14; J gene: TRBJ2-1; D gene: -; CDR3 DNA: TGTGCCAGTAGTATCTCCCGGGGATCCAATGAGCAGTTCTTC; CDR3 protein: CASSISRGSNEQFF
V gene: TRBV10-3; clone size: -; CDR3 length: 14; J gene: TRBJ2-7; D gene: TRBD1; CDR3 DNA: TGTGCCACCTCAGGGGGGACAGGGGCAGTGGAGCAGTACTTC; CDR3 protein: CATSGGTGAVEQYF
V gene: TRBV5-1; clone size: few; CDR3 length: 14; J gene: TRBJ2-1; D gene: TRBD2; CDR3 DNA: TGCGCCAGCAGCCCGGAAGGGACTAACTGGGAGCAGTTCTTC; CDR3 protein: CASSPEGTNWEQFF
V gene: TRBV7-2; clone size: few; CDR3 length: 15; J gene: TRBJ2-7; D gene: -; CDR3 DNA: TGTGCCAGCAGCTTTAGGGACGGTCACTCCTACGAGCAGTACTTC; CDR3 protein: CASSFRDGHSYEQYF
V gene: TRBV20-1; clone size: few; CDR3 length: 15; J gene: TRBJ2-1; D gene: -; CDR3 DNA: TGCAGTGCTAGACCTAGCGAGAGATCCTACAATGAGCAGTTCTTC; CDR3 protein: CSARPSERSYNEQFF
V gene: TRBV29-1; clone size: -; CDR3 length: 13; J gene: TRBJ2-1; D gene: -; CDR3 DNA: TGCAGCGTTGAAGAACTAGCCGCTAGTGAGCAGTTCTTC; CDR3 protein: CSVEELAASEQFF
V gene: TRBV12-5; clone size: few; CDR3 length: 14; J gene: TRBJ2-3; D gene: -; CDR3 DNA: TGTGCTAGTGGTTCCCAGCCAGTCACAGATACGCAGTATTTT; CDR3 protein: CASGSQPVTDTQYF
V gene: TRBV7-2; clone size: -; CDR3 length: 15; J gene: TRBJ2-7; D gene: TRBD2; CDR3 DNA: TGTGCCAGCAGCCGGGGGGGGGCAGGGACATACGAGCAGTACTTC; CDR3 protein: CASSRGGAGTYEQYF
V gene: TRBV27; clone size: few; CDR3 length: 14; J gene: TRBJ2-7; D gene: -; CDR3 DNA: TGTGCCAGCAGTTTATCCTACAGTTCCTACGAGCAGTACTTC; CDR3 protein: CASSLSYSSYEQYF
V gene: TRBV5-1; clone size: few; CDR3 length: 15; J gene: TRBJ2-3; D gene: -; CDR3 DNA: TGCGCCAGCAGCCCGGGGTGGGGTCCGACAGATACGCAGTATTTT; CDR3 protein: CASSPGWGPTDTQYF
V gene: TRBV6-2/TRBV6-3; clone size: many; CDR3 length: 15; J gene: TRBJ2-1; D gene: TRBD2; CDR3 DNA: TGTGCCACAAAACCCCGGGAGGGCCTGGGGAATGAGCAGTTCTTC; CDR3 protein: CATKPREGLGNEQFF
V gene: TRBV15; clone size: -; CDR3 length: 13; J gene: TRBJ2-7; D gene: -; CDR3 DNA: TGTGCCACCAGCAGATCGACTAACTACGAGCAGTACTTC; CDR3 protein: CATSRSTNYEQYF
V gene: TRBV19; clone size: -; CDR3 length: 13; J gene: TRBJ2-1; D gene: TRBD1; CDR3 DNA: TGTGCCAGTAGTAAGGGACAGGGGAATGAGCAGTTCTTC; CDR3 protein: CASSKGQGNEQFF
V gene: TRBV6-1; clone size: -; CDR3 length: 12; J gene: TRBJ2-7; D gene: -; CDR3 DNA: TGTGCCAGCAGCGATTCCCTCGTCGAGCAGTACTTC; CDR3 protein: CASSDSLVEQYF
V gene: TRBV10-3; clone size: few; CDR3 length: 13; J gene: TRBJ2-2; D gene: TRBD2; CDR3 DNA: TGTGCCATCTGGCGGGAGGACACCGGGGAGCTGTTTTTT; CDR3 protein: CAIWREDTGELFF
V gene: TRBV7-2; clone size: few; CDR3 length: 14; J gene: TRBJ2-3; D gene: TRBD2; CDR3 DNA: TGTGCCAGCAGGACCGGGGGGGCAACAGATACGCAGTATTTT; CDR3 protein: CASRTGGATDTQYF
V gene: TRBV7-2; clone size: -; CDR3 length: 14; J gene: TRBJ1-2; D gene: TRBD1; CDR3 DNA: TGTGCCAGCAGCCCGACAGGGGTAGGATATGGCTACACCTTC; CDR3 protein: CASSPTGVGYGYTF
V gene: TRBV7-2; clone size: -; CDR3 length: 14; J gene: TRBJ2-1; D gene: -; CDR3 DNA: TGTGCCAGCAGCTTTTATCCAGGCCGCAATGAGCAGTTCTTC; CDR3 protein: CASSFYPGRNEQFF
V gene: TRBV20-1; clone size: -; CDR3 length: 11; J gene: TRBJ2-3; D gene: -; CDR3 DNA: TGCAGTGGGTTGTCGTTGGATACGCAGTATTTT; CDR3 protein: CSGLSLDTQYF
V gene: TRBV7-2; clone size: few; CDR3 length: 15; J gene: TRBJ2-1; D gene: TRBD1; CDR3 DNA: TGTGCCAGCAGCTCACAGGGGGGTTTAAACAATGAGCAGTTCTTC; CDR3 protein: CASSSQGGLNNEQFF
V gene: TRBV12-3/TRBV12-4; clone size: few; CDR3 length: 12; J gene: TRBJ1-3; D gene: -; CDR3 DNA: TGTGCCAGCAGCCGGCCGGTTAACACCATATATTTT; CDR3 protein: CASSRPVNTIYF